This passage covers 32 T cell receptor beta chains from one sample sequenced in a study of shared T cell receptors in the human thymus. Libraries were prepared by immunoSEQ multiplex PCR; TCRdb keeps only in-frame clonotypes and omits some of them. Counted here are hundreds of thousands of clones, roughly 86% occurring once; the ten biggest clones make up more than 0.009%. The sample was also reused in another study, on human thymus T cells.

The specimen was thymocytes. These receptors originate from a boy in the first two years of life with a congenital heart defect.

The chain uses TRBV28 and TRBJ1-3; D is undetermined. The CDR3 length is 14 residues. With 3 bases removed from V and 4 bases from J, the gap between germline ends came to 10 bases. Germline V gene sequence: CDR1 MDHEN, CDR2 SYDVKM. This chain's CDR3 is CASSLPKEGNTIYF. Written as DNA, the CDR3 is TGTGCCAGCAGTTTGCCAAAGGAGGGAAACACCATATATTTT.

This chain uses TRBV18 with TRBJ2-6; maybe TRBD1 (6 bases). The ends were cut back, 1 base at V and 4 bases at J, with 20 bases in the middle. The germline V gene encodes CDR1 KGHSH and CDR2 LQKENI. This CDR3 contains 19 residues. CDR3 loop: CASSPHWDKKDTGANVLTF. Written as DNA, the CDR3 is TGTGCCAGCTCACCACATTGGGACAAAAAGGACACAGGGGCCAACGTCCTGACTTTC.

V gene TRBV4-3 combines with J gene TRBJ2-3, with D possibly TRBD2 on 5 matching bases. The germline V gene has CDR1 LGHNA and CDR2 YSLEER. The CDR3 covers 17 residues. Trimming took off 2 bases at V and 3 bases at J, with 18 bases between the two ends. CDR3 DNA: TGCGCCAGCAGCCAATCCCTTGGACTGGGTAAAACAGATACGCAGTATTTT. Encoded protein: CASSQSLGLGKTDTQYF.

The rearrangement joins TRBV19 to TRBJ1-5; possible D gene TRBD1, 6 bases. CDR1 is LNHDA, CDR2 SQIVND, per germline (reference sequence). V lost 3 bases and J lost 4, with 22 bases in between. This CDR3 spans 18 amino acids. CDR3 nucleotide sequence: TGTGCCAGTAGTATTAGTCACCCTTGGGGTCAGGGGAATCAGCCCCAGCATTTT. Translated, it gives CASSISHPWGQGNQPQHF.

V usage is TRBV27 and J usage is TRBJ2-7; a weak D match, TRBD2 (6 bases). The CDR3 loop spans 13 amino acids. The V gene's germline CDR1 is MNHEY and CDR2 SMNVEV (reference sequence). The V gene lost 6 bases and the J gene lost 5 bases, with 14 bases spanning the gap. As DNA, the CDR3 is TGTGCCAGCAGCCTCAAACGGGGGAACGAGCAGTACTTC. Translation: CASSLKRGNEQYF.

This sequence joins TRBV10-3 and TRBJ1-3; 8 nucleotides agree with TRBD1. Germline V CDR1 and CDR2: ENHRY, SYGVKD. The length of the CDR3 is 16 residues. V lost 10 bases, J lost 0 bases, and 11 bases stayed unmatched. DNA for the CDR3: TGTGCCAGTCATGGGGACAGGACGGACTCTGGAAACACCATATATTTT. Its protein product is CASHGDRTDSGNTIYF.

The chain carries TRBV6-6 and TRBJ1-1; TRBD1 aligns across 7 bases. After removal of 2 bases from V and 2 bases from J, the junction contained 8 bases not matched to a gene. The CDR3 length is 16 residues. Looked up from germline, CDR1 is MNHNY and CDR2 is SVGAGI (reference sequence). The DNA for the CDR3 is TGTGCCAGCAGTTACGCAGGGGGGCCGGGAAACACTGAAGCTTTCTTT. Translated, it gives CASSYAGGPGNTEAFF.

This chain joins TRBV10-3 and TRBJ1-5; D call uncertain. V was clipped by 2 bases and J by 11 bases, with 10 bases between them. Per germline, CDR1 ENHRY and CDR2 SYGVKD. This CDR3 comprises 12 residues. The CDR3 reads CAISEGDMTQHF. CDR3 nucleotides: TGTGCCATCAGTGAGGGCGACATGACCCAGCATTTT.

This chain joins TRBV7-2 and TRBJ2-3; possibly TRBD2 for D (5 bases). The ends were cut back, 5 bases at V and 3 bases at J, with 21 bases in the middle. The CDR3 length is 17 residues. Germline CDR1 reads SGHTA; CDR2 reads FQGNSA. For the CDR3, the DNA is TGTGCCAGCAGCCAACCGGAGGTTGATAGTTATACAGATACGCAGTATTTT. It is translated as CASSQPEVDSYTDTQYF.

The chain couples TRBV9 to TRBJ1-1; 7 nucleotides match TRBD1. The germline V gene has CDR1 SGDLS and CDR2 YYNGEE. The CDR3 covers 15 residues. Trimming removed 3 bases from V and 1 base from J; junction bases left unmatched: 6. CDR3 nucleotide sequence: TGTGCCAGCAGCGCGAGGACAGGCGGGAACACTGAAGCTTTCTTT. It codes for CASSARTGGNTEAFF.

CDR3 sequence: CASSSQKGQGAENEQFF. In nucleotides, the CDR3 is TGTGCCAGCAGTAGCCAAAAAGGACAGGGGGCCGAGAATGAGCAGTTCTTC. V gene TRBV7-2 combines with J gene TRBJ2-1; TRBD1 agrees at 11 bases. After removal of 6 bases from V and 7 bases from J, the junction contained 14 bases not matched to a gene. CDR1 is SGHTA and CDR2 is FQGNSA in the germline V gene. This CDR3 is 17 amino acids long.

This chain joins TRBV9 and TRBJ2-2, with D possibly being TRBD1 (5 bases). Germline CDR1 is SGDLS and CDR2 is YYNGEE. The CDR3 sequence is 14 residues long. The germline V and J ends were trimmed by 1 base and 6 bases, with 10 bases remaining between them. This chain's CDR3 is CASSVRGVAGELFF. The CDR3 DNA sequence: TGTGCCAGCAGCGTAAGGGGCGTTGCCGGGGAGCTGTTTTTT. Drawing the rest from reference TRBV9 and TRBJ2-2, the complete variable domain is DSGVTQTPKHLITATGQRVTLRCSPRSGDLSVYWYQQSLDQGLQFLIQYYNGEERAKGNILERFSAQQFPDLHSELNLSSLELGDSALYFCASSVRGVAGELFFGEGSRLTVL.

The chain combines TRBV28 with TRBJ2-7; 8 bases agree with TRBD1. The CDR3 is made up of 13 amino acids. The junction had 6 bases not matched to a gene; V was cut back by 3 bases and J by 8 bases. Germline-derived CDR1 and CDR2 are MDHEN and SYDVKM. As DNA, the CDR3 is TGTGCCAGCAGTTTCAGGACAGGGTTCAAGCAGTACTTC. Its translation is CASSFRTGFKQYF.

The rearrangement links TRBV27 to TRBJ1-1; a weak D match, TRBD1 (6 bases). CDR3 length: 14 residues. Germline assignment: CDR1 MNHEY and CDR2 SMNVEV (reference sequence). With 4 bases removed from V and 3 bases from J, the gap between germline ends came to 12 bases. The CDR3 is CASSSQGPDTEAFF. For the CDR3, the DNA is TGTGCCAGCAGTTCACAGGGTCCGGACACTGAAGCTTTCTTT.

This chain links TRBV6-5 with TRBJ1-3; D uncertain. Germline values: CDR1 MNHEY, CDR2 SVGAGI. The CDR3 is 13 residues long. V lost 6 bases and J 3 bases, leaving 9 bases between the germline ends. The CDR3: CASRAGSGNTIYF. CDR3 nucleotides: TGTGCCAGCAGGGCGGGGAGTGGAAACACCATATATTTT.

In this sample, this clone turned up once. The gene calls are TRBV4-1 and TRBJ2-3, with 10 nucleotides matching TRBD2. The CDR3 runs 18 residues. V shed 0 bases, J shed 9 bases, and the junction held 15 bases outside the gene matches. CDR1 and CDR2 (germline): MGHRA, YSYEKL. CDR3: CASSQDLLPSGGGGTQYF. The CDR3, as DNA: TGCGCCAGCAGCCAAGATCTTCTTCCTAGCGGGGGTGGGGGGACGCAGTATTTT.

The genes are TRBV28 and TRBJ1-6, with 7 bases identical to TRBD1. Germline V lookup: CDR1 MDHEN, CDR2 SYDVKM. This CDR3 comprises 18 residues. The V gene end was trimmed by 4 bases and the J gene end by 0 bases; junction bases not matched to a gene: 9. CDR3 in amino acids: CASSSGTVSSSYNSPLHF. The DNA for the CDR3 is TGTGCCAGCAGTTCAGGGACAGTCTCAAGCTCCTATAATTCACCCCTCCACTTT.

The chain links TRBV19 to TRBJ1-2, with D unresolved. V dropped 4 bases and J dropped 3 bases, with 12 bases sitting between them. This CDR3 contains 14 residues. CDR1 is LNHDA, CDR2 SQIVND, per germline (reference sequence). CDR3 coding DNA: TGTGCCAGTAGTAGAGGTGAGGGAGACTATGGCTACACCTTC. This translates into CASSRGEGDYGYTF.

This clone has more than one count but fewer than ten. The chain joins TRBV28 to TRBJ1-1, with a weak D call TRBD1 (6 bases). Germline V gene sequence: CDR1 MDHEN, CDR2 SYDVKM. V was trimmed by 4 bases and J by 5 bases, leaving 11 bases between them. This CDR3 has 13 residues. DNA of the CDR3: TGTGCCAGCAGTTCACAGGGCGGGACTGAAGCTTTCTTT. Amino acids: CASSSQGGTEAFF. Variable domain in full (rest from reference TRBV28 and TRBJ1-1): DVKVTQSSRYLVKRTGEKVFLECVQDMDHENMFWYRQDPGLGLRLIYFSYDVKMKEKGDIPEGYSVSREKKERFSLILESASTNQTSMYLCASSSQGGTEAFFGQGTRLTVV.

The chain employs TRBV4-1 and TRBJ2-1; no clear D. Germline V gene lookup returns CDR1 MGHRA and CDR2 YSYEKL. Between the trimmed V and J ends, which lost 0 bases and 6 bases, there was a span of 9 bases. The CDR3 covers 14 residues. This chain's CDR3 is CASSQDNSFNEQFF. CDR3 in DNA: TGCGCCAGCAGCCAAGATAACAGTTTCAATGAGCAGTTCTTC.

This clone came up once. This chain connects TRBV6-6 to TRBJ1-2; 7 nucleotides align to TRBD1. CDR3 length: 14 residues. Germline V lookup: CDR1 MNHNY, CDR2 SVGAGI (reference sequence). The J segment lost 8 bases and the V segment lost 7 bases, leaving 13 bases of the junction unmatched. CDR3 nucleotide sequence: TGTGCCAGCAACAATCGACAGGGTTCGGAAGGCTACACCTTC. Translated, it gives CASNNRQGSEGYTF.

The chain carries TRBV15 and TRBJ2-7; TRBD2 matches 7 bases. Looked up from germline, CDR1 is LNHNV and CDR2 is YYDKDF (reference sequence). The CDR3 is 16 residues long. V lost 0 bases, J lost 0 bases, and 5 bases stayed unmatched. As DNA, the CDR3 is TGTGCCACCAGCAGAGATTATCGCGGGAGCTCCTACGAGCAGTACTTC. Translated, it gives CATSRDYRGSSYEQYF.

V is TRBV5-1 and J is TRBJ1-4, with 11 bases identical to TRBD1. Germline trimming cut 0 bases from V and 10 bases from J; bases unmatched to any gene: 2. CDR3 length: 14 residues. Germline lookup yields CDR1 SGHRS and CDR2 YFSETQ. The CDR3 protein is CASSLGTGGRKLFF. The CDR3 DNA follows: TGCGCCAGCAGCTTGGGGACAGGGGGCCGAAAACTGTTTTTT.

The chain employs TRBV30 and TRBJ1-3; TRBD1 might be the D (5 bases). CDR1 is GTSNPN and CDR2 is SVGIG in the germline V gene (reference sequence). The CDR3 has 21 residues. Trimming cost V 0 bases and J 0 bases, with 27 bases left between them. The CDR3 loop reads CAWSVCGGGQFHSYSGNTIYF. The CDR3 DNA follows: TGTGCCTGGAGTGTATGCGGGGGGGGTCAGTTTCACAGCTACTCTGGAAACACCATATATTTT.

The rearrangement uses TRBV4-2 and TRBJ2-4; TRBD2 is a possible D gene (5 bases). Germline V gene data show CDR1 as LGHNA and CDR2 as YNFKEQ. The CDR3 consists of 17 residues. V was trimmed by 0 bases and J by 1 base, leaving 13 bases between them. CDR3 nucleotides: TGTGCCAGCAGCCAAGACGCCCCCCGGGGTGCCAAAAACATTCAGTACTTC. Its translation: CASSQDAPRGAKNIQYF.

The chain has TRBV12-1 and TRBJ2-1; the DNA was not compared with TRBD2, the D call given in the table. TRBV12-1 is annotated as a pseudogene. CDR3 length equals 13 residues. CDR3 loop: CASSFVGLHEQFF. In nucleotides, the CDR3 is TGTGCCAGCAGCTTTGTAGGACTACATGAGCAGTTCTTC.

Points on this clone: Within the sample, other DNA sequences also encode this same CDR3. The V gene is TRBV7-8, the J gene TRBJ1-1; perhaps TRBD1 as D (5 bases). Germline CDR1 is SGHVS and CDR2 is FQNEAQ. This CDR3 region has 14 residues. V dropped 3 bases and J dropped 1 base, with 9 bases sitting between them. CDR3 sequence (DNA): TGTGCCAGCAGCTTGGGGGGGGAGAACACTGAAGCTTTCTTT. Encoded protein: CASSLGGENTEAFF.

This clone was counted a few times. The chain uses TRBV19 and TRBJ1-3; 7 bases line up with TRBD1. The germline CDR1 and CDR2 sequences are LNHDA and SQIVND (reference sequence). CDR3 length: 13 amino acids. After removal of 6 bases from V and 2 bases from J, the junction contained 1 base not matched to a gene. The CDR3 spells CASSGTAGNTIYF. The CDR3 DNA sequence: TGTGCCAGTAGCGGGACAGCTGGAAACACCATATATTTT.

The rearrangement uses TRBV20-1 and TRBJ1-2; D unresolved. Trimming left V 6 bases short and J 5 bases short, with 10 bases between. Germline V gives CDR1 DFQATT, CDR2 SNEGSKA (reference sequence). CDR3 length: 11 amino acids. For the CDR3, the DNA is TGCAGTGCCGTTTCTAGGTATGGCTACACCTTC. Its protein is CSAVSRYGYTF.

This chain uses TRBV7-9 with TRBJ2-1, with TRBD1 matching over 7 bases. The junction had 15 bases not matched to a gene; V was cut back by 5 bases and J by 8 bases. There are 16 residues in the CDR3. Looked up from germline, CDR1 is SEHNR and CDR2 is FQNEAQ (reference sequence). CDR3 protein: CASSECEGALVDEQFF. CDR3 DNA: TGTGCCAGCAGCGAATGCGAGGGGGCCTTAGTCGATGAGCAGTTCTTC.

This clone has a single count. The J gene is TRBJ2-2, the V gene TRBV4-3; 8 bases fit TRBD2. The CDR3 runs to 22 residues. Looked up from germline, CDR1 is LGHNA and CDR2 is YSLEER. V trimming: 2 bases; J trimming: 6 bases; junction bases outside the gene matches: 26. DNA for the CDR3: TGCGCCAGCAGCCAAAACGAGGGTTACCCGGGACTAGTGTCTTTTTATCCCGGGGAGCTGTTTTTT. Its translation: CASSQNEGYPGLVSFYPGELFF.

The chain has TRBV4-1 and TRBJ1-2; TRBD1 might be the D (6 bases). V was clipped by 4 bases and J by 0 bases, with 15 bases between them. Per germline, CDR1 MGHRA and CDR2 YSYEKL. CDR3 size: 16 residues. CDR3 in DNA: TGCGCCAGCAGCCGGGTTAGGACAGCTACTAACTATGGCTACACCTTC. This gives the protein CASSRVRTATNYGYTF.